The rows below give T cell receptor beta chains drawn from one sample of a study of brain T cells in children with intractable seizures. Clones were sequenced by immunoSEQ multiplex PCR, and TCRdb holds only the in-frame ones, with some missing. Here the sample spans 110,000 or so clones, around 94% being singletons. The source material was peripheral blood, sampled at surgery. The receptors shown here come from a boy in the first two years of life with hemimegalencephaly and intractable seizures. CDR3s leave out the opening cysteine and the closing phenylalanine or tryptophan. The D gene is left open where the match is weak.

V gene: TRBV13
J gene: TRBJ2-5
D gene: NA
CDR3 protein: ASSPRGSGETQY

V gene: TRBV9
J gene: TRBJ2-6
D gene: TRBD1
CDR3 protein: ASSVAGGSVISSGANVLT

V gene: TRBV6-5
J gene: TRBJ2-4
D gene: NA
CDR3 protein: ASSSDTENIQY

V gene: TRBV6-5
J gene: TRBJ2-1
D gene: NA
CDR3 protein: ASRDRLWQGNEQF

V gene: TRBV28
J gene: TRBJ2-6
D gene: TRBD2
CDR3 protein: ASSSLRRGDGANVLT

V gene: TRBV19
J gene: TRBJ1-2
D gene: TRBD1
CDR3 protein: ASSRGQGGYT

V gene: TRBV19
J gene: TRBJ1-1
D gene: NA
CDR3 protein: ASTRRLGRDNSEAF

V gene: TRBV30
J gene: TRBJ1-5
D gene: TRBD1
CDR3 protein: AWSGGGGQPQH

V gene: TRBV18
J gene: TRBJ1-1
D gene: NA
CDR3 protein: ASSPWGGAMNTEAF

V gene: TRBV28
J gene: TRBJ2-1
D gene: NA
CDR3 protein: ASSTPRGDSSYNEQF

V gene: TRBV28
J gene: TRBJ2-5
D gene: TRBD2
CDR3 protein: ASSFPGTSGIRRETQY

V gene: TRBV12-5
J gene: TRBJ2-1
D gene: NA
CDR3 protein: ASGLQQGRVNEQF

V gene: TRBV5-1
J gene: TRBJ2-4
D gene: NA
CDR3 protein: ASSSTGPEAKNIQY

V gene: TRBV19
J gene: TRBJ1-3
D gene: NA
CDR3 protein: ASSIVRGGGNTIY

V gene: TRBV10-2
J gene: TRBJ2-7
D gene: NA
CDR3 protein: ASSPGGYEQY

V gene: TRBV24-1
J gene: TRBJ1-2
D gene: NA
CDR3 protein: ATSDSTLPYGYT

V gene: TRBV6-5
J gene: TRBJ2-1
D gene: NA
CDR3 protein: ASSRTPYNEQF

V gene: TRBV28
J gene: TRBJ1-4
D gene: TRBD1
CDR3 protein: ASRPEGYTGVWEKLF

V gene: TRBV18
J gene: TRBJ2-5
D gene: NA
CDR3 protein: ASSPQGGAGAETQY

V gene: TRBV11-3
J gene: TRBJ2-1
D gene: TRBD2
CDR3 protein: ASSQKGGAPGLAPNNEQF

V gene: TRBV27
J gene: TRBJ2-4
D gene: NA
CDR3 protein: ASSPIGVAKNIQY

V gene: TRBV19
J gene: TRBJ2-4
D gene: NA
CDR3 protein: ASSIVRNIQY

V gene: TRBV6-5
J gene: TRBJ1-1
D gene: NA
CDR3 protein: ASSWAGPGTEAF

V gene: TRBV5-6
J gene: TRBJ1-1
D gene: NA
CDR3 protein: ASSRDLTGEAF

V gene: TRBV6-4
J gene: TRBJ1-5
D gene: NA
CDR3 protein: ASPEGGSSNQPQH

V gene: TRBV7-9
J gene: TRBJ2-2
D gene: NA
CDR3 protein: ASSPLSRNTGELF

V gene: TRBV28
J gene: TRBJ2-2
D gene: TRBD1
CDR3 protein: ASTGQGGTGELF

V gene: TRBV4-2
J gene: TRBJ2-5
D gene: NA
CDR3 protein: ASSQDGGTLQETQY

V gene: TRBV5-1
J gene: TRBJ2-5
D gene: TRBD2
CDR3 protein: ASRAGEETQY

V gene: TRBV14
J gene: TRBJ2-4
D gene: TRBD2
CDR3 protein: ASSNTSGRTKNIQY

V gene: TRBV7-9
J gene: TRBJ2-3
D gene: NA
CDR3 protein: ASSSARTTDSDTQY

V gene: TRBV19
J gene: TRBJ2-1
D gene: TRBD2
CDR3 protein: ASSKGLAGYNEQF

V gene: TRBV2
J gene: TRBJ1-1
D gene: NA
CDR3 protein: ATMGQEGYTEAF

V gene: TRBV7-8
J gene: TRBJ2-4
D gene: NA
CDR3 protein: ASSPTPLAKNIQY

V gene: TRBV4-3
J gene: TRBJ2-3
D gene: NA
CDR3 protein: ASSQDRARHTQY

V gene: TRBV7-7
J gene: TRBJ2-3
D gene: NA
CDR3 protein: ASLVAYTDTQY

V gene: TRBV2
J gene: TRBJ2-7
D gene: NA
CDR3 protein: ANLGQVAYEQY

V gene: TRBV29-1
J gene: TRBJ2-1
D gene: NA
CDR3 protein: SVSGVGSSYNEQF

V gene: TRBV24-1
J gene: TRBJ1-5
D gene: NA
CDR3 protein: ATSDTRGSDQPQH

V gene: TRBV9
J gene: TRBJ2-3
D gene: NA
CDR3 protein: ASSPWGSWGTDTQY

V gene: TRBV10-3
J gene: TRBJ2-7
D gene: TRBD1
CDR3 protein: AISANRDSHYEQY

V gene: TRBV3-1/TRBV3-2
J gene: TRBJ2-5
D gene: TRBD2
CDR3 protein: ASSLLGAGGGQETQY

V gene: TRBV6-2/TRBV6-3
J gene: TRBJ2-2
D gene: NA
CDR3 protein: ASSYGGYTGELF

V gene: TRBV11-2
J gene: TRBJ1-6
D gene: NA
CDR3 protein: ASSVGGSPLH

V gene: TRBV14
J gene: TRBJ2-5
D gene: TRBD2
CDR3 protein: ASSQEATTSGSIYETQY

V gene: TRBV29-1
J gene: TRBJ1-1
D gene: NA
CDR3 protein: SAGTRLNTEAF

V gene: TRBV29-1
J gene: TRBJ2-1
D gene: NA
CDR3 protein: SVERAALYNEQF

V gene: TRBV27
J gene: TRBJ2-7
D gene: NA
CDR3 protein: ASQELASYEQY

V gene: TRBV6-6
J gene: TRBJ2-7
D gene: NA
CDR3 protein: ASSYGTYEQY

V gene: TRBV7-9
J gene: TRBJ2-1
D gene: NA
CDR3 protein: ASSLRAEAPNEQF

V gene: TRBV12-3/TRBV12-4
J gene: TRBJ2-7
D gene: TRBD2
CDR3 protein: ASKAGRDYEQY

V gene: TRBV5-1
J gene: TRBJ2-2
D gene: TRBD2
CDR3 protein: ASTTLGLAGPSGTGELF

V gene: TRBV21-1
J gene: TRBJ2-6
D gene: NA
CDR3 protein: ASSKALGRRGANVLT